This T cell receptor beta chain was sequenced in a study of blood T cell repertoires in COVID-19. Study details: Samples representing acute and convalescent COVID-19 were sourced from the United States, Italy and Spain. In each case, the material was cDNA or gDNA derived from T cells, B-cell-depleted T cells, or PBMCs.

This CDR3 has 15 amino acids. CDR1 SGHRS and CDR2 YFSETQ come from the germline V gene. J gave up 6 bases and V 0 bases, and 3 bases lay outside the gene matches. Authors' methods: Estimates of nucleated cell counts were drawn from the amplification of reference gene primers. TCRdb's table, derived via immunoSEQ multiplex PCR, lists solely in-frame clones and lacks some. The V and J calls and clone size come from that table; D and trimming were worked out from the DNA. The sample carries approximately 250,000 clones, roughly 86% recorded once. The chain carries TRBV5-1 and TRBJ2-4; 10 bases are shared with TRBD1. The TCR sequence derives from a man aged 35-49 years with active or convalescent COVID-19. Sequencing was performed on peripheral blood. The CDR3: CASSLGQGAGNIQYF. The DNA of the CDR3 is TGCGCCAGCAGCTTGGGACAGGGGGCCGGAAACATTCAGTACTTC.